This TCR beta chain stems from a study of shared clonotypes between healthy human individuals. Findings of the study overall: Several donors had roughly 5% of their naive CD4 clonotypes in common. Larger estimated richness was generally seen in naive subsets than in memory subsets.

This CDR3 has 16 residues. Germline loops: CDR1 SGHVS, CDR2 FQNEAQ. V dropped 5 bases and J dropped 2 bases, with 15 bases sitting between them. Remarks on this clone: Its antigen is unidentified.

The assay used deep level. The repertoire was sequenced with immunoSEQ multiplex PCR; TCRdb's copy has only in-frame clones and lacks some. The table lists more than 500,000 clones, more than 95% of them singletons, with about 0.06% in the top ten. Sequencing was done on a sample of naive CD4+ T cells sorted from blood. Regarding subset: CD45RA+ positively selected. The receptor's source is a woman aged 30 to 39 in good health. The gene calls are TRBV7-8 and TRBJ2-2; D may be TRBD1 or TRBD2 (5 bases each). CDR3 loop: CASSDTLGDNTGELFF. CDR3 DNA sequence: TGTGCCAGCAGCGACACTCTGGGGGACAACACCGGGGAGCTGTTTTTT.